These 14 T cell receptor beta chains share one sample of origin, sequenced in a study of T cell responses to AZD1222 COVID-19 vaccine. Produced via immunoSEQ multiplex PCR; TCRdb's table is partial and in-frame only. The sample consists of over 150,000 clones, 75% to 95% of them appearing once. Sequenced material: peripheral blood, taken on day 0 of AZD1222 vaccination. These receptors were collected from an adult in good health.

The V call is TRBV11-3, the J call TRBJ2-7, with 9 positions matching TRBD2. The V gene's germline CDR1 is SGHNT and CDR2 YENEEA. Trimming took 3 bases from V and 3 from J; bases not matched to a gene: 3. This CDR3 has 14 residues. CDR3 nucleotides: TGTGCCAGCAGCTTGGGCGGGGGGGTCTACGAGCAGTACTTC. Its protein product is CASSLGGGVYEQYF. The whole variable domain, remainder taken from reference TRBV11-3 and TRBJ2-7, is EAGVVQSPRYKIIEKKQPVAFWCNPISGHNTLYWYLQNLGQGPELLIRYENEEAVDDSQLPKDRFSAERLKGVDSTLKIQPAELGDSAVYLCASSLGGGVYEQYFGPGTRLTVT.

The J gene is TRBJ1-3, the V gene TRBV28; 7 bases line up with TRBD1. This CDR3 contains 11 residues. Per germline, CDR1 MDHEN and CDR2 SYDVKM. The V segment lost 4 bases and the J segment 11 bases; nucleotides outside the gene matches: 2. CDR3: CASSYRGPIYF. The CDR3 DNA sequence: TGTGCCAGCAGTTACAGGGGCCCCATATATTTT.

This chain links TRBV6-6 with TRBJ2-2, with D perhaps being TRBD1 or TRBD2 (5 bases each). Germline V gene lookup returns CDR1 MNHNY and CDR2 SVGAGI (reference sequence). V was trimmed by 5 bases and J by 3 bases, leaving 7 bases between them. CDR3 length: 13 residues. CDR3 sequence (DNA): TGTGCCAGCAGTAGGGGAGACACCGGGGAGCTGTTTTTT. Translation: CASSRGDTGELFF.

The V call is TRBV11-2, the J call TRBJ1-2, with 8 bases identical to TRBD1. Germline V gives CDR1 SGHAT, CDR2 FQNNGV. Trimming took 3 bases from V and 6 from J; bases not matched to a gene: 6. CDR3 length: 14 residues. CDR3 protein: CASSFTQGANGYTF. In DNA, the CDR3 is TGTGCCAGCAGCTTCACTCAGGGGGCTAATGGCTACACCTTC.

The J gene is TRBJ2-1, the V gene TRBV9; D possibly uses TRBD1 or TRBD2 (5 bases each). This CDR3 contains 16 residues. CDR1 is SGDLS, CDR2 YYNGEE, per germline. Trimming pared 2 bases from V and 10 bases from J, leaving 22 bases between. CDR3 loop: CASSVAWDRLLEEQFF. The CDR3 DNA reads TGTGCCAGCAGCGTCGCCTGGGACCGCCTTCTGGAAGAGCAGTTCTTC. The whole variable domain, filled in from reference TRBV9 and TRBJ2-1, reads DSGVTQTPKHLITATGQRVTLRCSPRSGDLSVYWYQQSLDQGLQFLIQYYNGEERAKGNILERFSAQQFPDLHSELNLSSLELGDSALYFCASSVAWDRLLEEQFFGPGTRLTVL.

The V and J genes are TRBV7-2 and TRBJ2-7, with 13 bases fitting TRBD2. V dropped 4 bases and J dropped 0; count of bases not matched to a gene: 12. CDR1 and CDR2 (germline): SGHTA, FQGNSA. This CDR3 is built from 19 residues. CDR3 protein: CASSSIGLAGAPRSYEQYF. The CDR3 DNA follows: TGTGCCAGCAGCTCAATTGGACTAGCGGGGGCCCCCCGCTCCTACGAGCAGTACTTC. Filled out from reference TRBV7-2 and TRBJ2-7, the complete variable domain reads GAGVSQSPSNKVTEKGKDVELRCDPISGHTALYWYRQSLGQGLEFLIYFQGNSAPDKSGLPSDRFSAERTGGSVSTLTIQRTQQEDSAVYLCASSSIGLAGAPRSYEQYFGPGTRLTVT.

Points on this clone: The junction departs from the called germline gene at one end, perhaps through a read error. The chain couples TRBV3-1 (or the pseudogene TRBV3-2) to TRBJ1-1; D is uncertain. Germline loops: CDR1 LGHDT, CDR2 YNNKEL (reference sequence). The CDR3 loop spans 12 amino acids. In DNA, the CDR3 is TGTGCCAGCAGTCAAGGAATATACGAAGCTTTCTTT. It specifies CASSQGIYEAFF.

DNA of the CDR3: TGTGCCAGCTCCCCTTTACAGACACTGAACACTGAAGCTTTCTTT. Translation: CASSPLQTLNTEAFF. The chain combines TRBV18 with TRBJ1-1; unclear D gene. Trimming cost V 6 bases and J 0 bases, with 14 bases left between them. CDR3 length equals 15 residues. The germline CDR1 and CDR2 sequences are KGHSH and LQKENI.

This rearrangement joins TRBV6-2 or TRBV6-3 to TRBJ2-6; perhaps TRBD2 as D (5 bases). Germline CDR1 is MNHEY and CDR2 is SVGEGT. The CDR3 extends over 16 amino acids. The V gene lost 4 bases and the J gene lost 3 bases, with 13 bases spanning the gap. CDR3 amino acids: CASSLTRASGANVLTF. As DNA, the CDR3 is TGTGCCAGCAGTTTAACGCGGGCCAGTGGGGCCAACGTCCTGACTTTC.

This chain uses TRBV2 with TRBJ1-6; D is unresolved. The CDR3 extends over 15 amino acids. Germline V gives CDR1 SNHLY, CDR2 FYNNEI. Trimming pared 6 bases from V and 10 bases from J, leaving 19 bases between. As DNA, the CDR3 is TGTGCCAGCAGAGCATCAACAAGACCTGAATCACCCCTCCACTTT. Protein: CASRASTRPESPLHF. Combining the CDR3 with reference TRBV2 and TRBJ1-6 gives the whole variable domain EPEVTQTPSHQVTQMGQEVILRCVPISNHLYFYWYRQILGQKVEFLVSFYNNEISEKSEIFDDQFSVERPDGSNFTLKIRSTKLEDSAMYFCASRASTRPESPLHFGNGTRLTVT.

This clone was observed a single time. The rearrangement uses TRBV4-1 and TRBJ2-2; 14 positions agree with TRBD2. From germline, CDR1 is MGHRA and CDR2 YSYEKL. There are 18 residues in the CDR3. V dropped 2 bases and J dropped 5; count of bases not matched to a gene: 7. CDR3 DNA: TGCGCCAGCAGCCAACGGACTAGCGGGGGGCCCAGGACCGGGGAGCTGTTTTTT. Amino acids: CASSQRTSGGPRTGELFF.

V and J are TRBV3-1 (or the pseudogene TRBV3-2) and TRBJ2-5; tentatively, D is TRBD2 (5 bases). The V gene's germline CDR1 is LGHDT and CDR2 YNNKEL (reference sequence). This CDR3 has 19 residues. V was pared by 0 bases and J by 1 base, with 21 bases between. In nucleotides, the CDR3 is TGTGCCAGCAGCCAAGATATAGTGGGTGGAGGTGCGCTCCAAGAGACCCAGTACTTC. It yields the protein CASSQDIVGGGALQETQYF.

This clone occurred once. V usage is TRBV18 and J usage is TRBJ2-5; 10 bases match TRBD1. J gave up 2 bases and V 3 bases, and 6 bases lay outside the gene matches. Per the germline V gene, CDR1 is KGHSH and CDR2 is LQKENI. The CDR3 consists of 16 residues. The CDR3, as DNA: TGTGCCAGCTCACCGAGGACAGGGGGAGGACAAGAGACCCAGTACTTC. This codes for CASSPRTGGGQETQYF.

The chain couples TRBV15 to TRBJ2-3; 8 bases match TRBD2. V trimming: 0 bases; J trimming: 2 bases; junction bases outside the gene matches: 7. CDR3 length: 17 residues. CDR1 and CDR2 from the germline V gene are LNHNV and YYDKDF (reference sequence). The CDR3 nucleotides are TGTGCCACCAGCAGAGATGTGGGCGGGGGGCCCACAGATACGCAGTATTTT. Translation: CATSRDVGGGPTDTQYF.